Given below is one T cell receptor (beta chain) in context. The source of the sample is a study of blood T cell repertoires in COVID-19. Study summary: Italy, Spain and the United States were the sources of the convalescent and acute COVID-19 samples. PBMCs, B-cell-depleted T cells, or T cells provided the cDNA or gDNA that made up the material.

V lost 7 bases and J lost 3; bases outside the gene matches: 3. CDR3 length: 12 amino acids. Germline V gives CDR1 SNHLY, CDR2 FYNNEI. In the original processing: The assay estimated nucleated cells by amplifying reference gene primers. TCRdb's table, derived via immunoSEQ multiplex PCR, lists solely in-frame clones and lacks some. The V and J calls and clone size come from that table; D and trimming were worked out from the DNA. This repertoire shows nearly 300,000 clones, approximately 88% found once; its top ten account for 6.9%. The TCR originated in a woman aged 25 to 39 who had recovered from COVID-19. The sequencing input was peripheral blood. The rearrangement links TRBV2 to TRBJ2-7, with 7 bases matching TRBD1. In DNA, the CDR3 is TGTGCCAGCACGGGACAGAACTACGAGCAGTACTTC. Protein sequence: CASTGQNYEQYF.